Listed below are T cell receptor beta chains from one sample, sequenced in a study of OX40 agonist ivuxolimab in advanced cancers. The repertoire was sequenced with immunoSEQ multiplex PCR; TCRdb's copy has only in-frame clones and lacks some. The sample contains roughly 40,000 clones, nearly 90% of which appear only once. The specimen comprised CD4+ or CD8+ T cells sorted from blood, sampled in a trial of the OX40 agonist ivuxolimab. The receptors were gathered from an adult with an advanced solid tumor such as melanoma, head and neck, liver or kidney cancer. Both conserved end residues are part of each CDR3. D genes are given only for firm matches. Only some rows state a clone size, as once, few, many or a class for expanded clones.

>-|TRBV28|TRBJ1-1|-
TGTGCCAGCAGTTTTGAGGGGTTTCGTACTGAAGCTTTCTTT
CASSFEGFRTEAFF
>-|TRBV5-5|TRBJ2-4|TRBD2
TGTGCCAGCAGAGTCGGGGAGGGAAACATTCAGTACTTC
CASRVGEGNIQYF
>-|TRBV5-1|TRBJ2-5|-
TGCGCCAGCAGCTTGGGTGGGGTCGGGGAGACCCAGTACTTC
CASSLGGVGETQYF
>-|TRBV7-2|TRBJ1-4|TRBD1
TGTGCCAGCAGCCGCGGGACAGGCGGGGAAAAACTGTTTTTT
CASSRGTGGEKLFF
>-|TRBV14|TRBJ2-2|-
TGTGCCAGCAGCAGAGGGAGAATAAACACCGGGGAGCTGTTTTTT
CASSRGRINTGELFF
>-|TRBV10-3|TRBJ2-7|TRBD1
TGTGCCATCTCGGACAGGGGCTACGAGCAGTACTTC
CAISDRGYEQYF
>-|TRBV11-3|TRBJ2-1|-
TGTGCCAGCAGCAAAGCCGGGACACACAATGAGCAGTTCTTC
CASSKAGTHNEQFF
>-|TRBV7-6|TRBJ2-3|TRBD2
TGTGCCAGCAGCTCGGGGGGAGATACGCAGTATTTT
CASSSGGDTQYF
>-|TRBV13|TRBJ1-1|TRBD1
TGTGCCAGCAGCTTAGGTTACAGGGGGCGTAACACTGAAGCTTTCTTT
CASSLGYRGRNTEAFF
>-|TRBV7-3|TRBJ2-6|-
TGTGCCAGCAGCCCACAGAACTCTGGGGCCAACGTCCTGACTTTC
CASSPQNSGANVLTF
>-|TRBV10-1|TRBJ2-3|-
TGCGCCAGCAGTGAGTCTTTGAGATACACAGATACGCAGTATTTT
CASSESLRYTDTQYF
>-|TRBV28|TRBJ1-3|TRBD1
TGTGCCAGCAGACAAGGGACAGGGGGCACCGGAAACACCATATATTTT
CASRQGTGGTGNTIYF
>-|TRBV29-1|TRBJ2-5|TRBD1
TGCAGCGTATCCCGGGACGCACAGGGGGAGACCCAGTACTTC
CSVSRDAQGETQYF
>-|TRBV28|TRBJ2-7|TRBD1
TGTGCCAGCAGTCAATCCGCTTGGGGGACAGGGAAGTACGAGCAGTACTTC
CASSQSAWGTGKYEQYF
>once|TRBV5-5|TRBJ1-1|-
TGTGCCAGCACCGGGATGGACAGCGCCACTGAAGCTTTCTTT
CASTGMDSATEAFF
>-|TRBV27|TRBJ1-6|-
TGTGCCAGCAAAGCGAAGGGAAATTCACCCCTCCACTTT
CASKAKGNSPLHF
>-|TRBV27|TRBJ1-5|TRBD1
TGTGCCAGCAGGCGAAATTTAAGGGACAGCCTCAATCAGCCCCAGCATTTT
CASRRNLRDSLNQPQHF
>-|TRBV2|TRBJ2-1|-
TGTGCCAGCAGGGTAAGGGGAGCCGTGATGGACTACAATGAGCAGTTCTTC
CASRVRGAVMDYNEQFF
>-|TRBV7-2|TRBJ2-1|-
TGTGCCAGCAGCCCCGTTACAAGCTCCTACAATGAGCAGTTCTTC
CASSPVTSSYNEQFF
>-|TRBV9|TRBJ2-1|-
TGTGCCAGCAGCGCCCACGGAATGTCGCGGTTGAGCTCCTACAATGAGCAGTTCTTC
CASSAHGMSRLSSYNEQFF
>once|TRBV2|TRBJ1-2|-
TGTGCCAGCAGTGAAGCGGGGGATGGCTACACCTTC
CASSEAGDGYTF
>-|TRBV11-2|TRBJ2-2|-
TGTGCCAGCAGCCCCCTCGGGTGGACTAACACCGGGGAGCTGTTTTTT
CASSPLGWTNTGELFF
>-|TRBV7-9|TRBJ2-1|TRBD2
TGTGCCAGCAGCTCCGGGACTAGCGGGACCAATGAGCAGTTCTTC
CASSSGTSGTNEQFF